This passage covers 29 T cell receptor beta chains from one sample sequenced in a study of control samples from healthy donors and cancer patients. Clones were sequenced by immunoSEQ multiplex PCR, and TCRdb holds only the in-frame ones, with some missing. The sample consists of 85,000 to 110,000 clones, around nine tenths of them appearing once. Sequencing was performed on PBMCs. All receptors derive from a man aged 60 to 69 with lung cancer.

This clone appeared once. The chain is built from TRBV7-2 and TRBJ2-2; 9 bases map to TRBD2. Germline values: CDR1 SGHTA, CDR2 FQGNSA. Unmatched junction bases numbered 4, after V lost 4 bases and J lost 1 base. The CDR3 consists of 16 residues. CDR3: CASSSRLAENTGELFF. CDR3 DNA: TGTGCCAGCAGCTCGAGACTAGCGGAGAACACCGGGGAGCTGTTTTTT.

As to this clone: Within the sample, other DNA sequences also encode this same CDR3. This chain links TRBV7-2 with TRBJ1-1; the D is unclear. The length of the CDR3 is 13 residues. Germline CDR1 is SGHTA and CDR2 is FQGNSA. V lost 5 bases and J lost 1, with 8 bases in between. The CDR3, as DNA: TGTGCCAGCAGCCCACAACCGAACACTGAAGCTTTCTTT. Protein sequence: CASSPQPNTEAFF.

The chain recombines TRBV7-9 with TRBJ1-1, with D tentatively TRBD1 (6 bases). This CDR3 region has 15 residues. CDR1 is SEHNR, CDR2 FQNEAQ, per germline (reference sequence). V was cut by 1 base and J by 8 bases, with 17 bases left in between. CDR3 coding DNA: TGTGCCAGCAGCTTAGTCCGTGGTAGGGGGGCCGAAGCTTTCTTT. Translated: CASSLVRGRGAEAFF.

The DNA for the CDR3 is TGTGCCAGCACCGGACAGATTAGCTCCTACAATGAGCAGTTCTTC. Amino acids: CASTGQISSYNEQFF. V gene TRBV18 combines with J gene TRBJ2-1, with D possibly being TRBD1 (6 bases). The germline CDR1 and CDR2 sequences are KGHSH and LQKENI. This CDR3 has 15 amino acids. The V and J ends lost 8 bases and 0 bases respectively, with 14 bases between them.

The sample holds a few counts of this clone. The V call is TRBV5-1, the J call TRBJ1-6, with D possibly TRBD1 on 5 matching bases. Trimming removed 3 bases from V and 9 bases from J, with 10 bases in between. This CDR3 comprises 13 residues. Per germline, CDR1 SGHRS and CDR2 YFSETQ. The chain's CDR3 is CASSSDNFSPLHF. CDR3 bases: TGCGCCAGCAGCTCGGACAATTTTTCACCCCTCCACTTT.

The CDR3 protein is CASSLAAGGRQETQYF. As DNA, the CDR3 is TGTGCCAGCAGCTTAGCAGCGGGGGGCCGGCAAGAGACCCAGTACTTC. This chain links TRBV7-2 with TRBJ2-5, with TRBD2 matching 9 bases. In germline, CDR1 is SGHTA, CDR2 FQGNSA. The CDR3 is 16 amino acids. V was pared by 0 bases and J by 2 bases, with 4 bases of the junction left unmatched.

DNA of the CDR3: TGTGCCAGCAGATACGGACAGGGAGGTGGTTCACCCCTCCACTTT. Translating it yields CASRYGQGGGSPLHF. The chain employs TRBV6-5 and TRBJ1-6; 8 bases are a match to TRBD1. V gave up 6 bases and J gave up 9 bases; unmatched junction bases: 10. The CDR3 totals 15 residues. CDR1 is MNHEY, CDR2 SVGAGI, per germline.

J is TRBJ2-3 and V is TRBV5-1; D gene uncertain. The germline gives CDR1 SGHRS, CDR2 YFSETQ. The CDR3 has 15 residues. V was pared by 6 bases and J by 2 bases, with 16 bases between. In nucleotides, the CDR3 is TGCGCCAGCAAGGTTATGGCAGCCCTCACAGATACGCAGTATTTT. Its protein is CASKVMAALTDTQYF.

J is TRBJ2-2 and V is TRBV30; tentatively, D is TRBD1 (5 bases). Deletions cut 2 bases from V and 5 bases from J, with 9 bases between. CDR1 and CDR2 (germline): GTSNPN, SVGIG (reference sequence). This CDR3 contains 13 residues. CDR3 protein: CAWSLGVTGELFF. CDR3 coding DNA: TGTGCCTGGAGTCTAGGGGTAACCGGGGAGCTGTTTTTT.

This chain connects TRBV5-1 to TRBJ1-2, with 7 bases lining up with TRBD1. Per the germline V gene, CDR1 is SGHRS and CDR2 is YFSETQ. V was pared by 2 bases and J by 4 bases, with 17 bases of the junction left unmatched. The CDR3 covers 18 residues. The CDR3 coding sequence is TGCGCCAGCAGCTTAATAACCGGGACAGACGTTTTCGGCTATGGCTACACCTTC. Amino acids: CASSLITGTDVFGYGYTF.

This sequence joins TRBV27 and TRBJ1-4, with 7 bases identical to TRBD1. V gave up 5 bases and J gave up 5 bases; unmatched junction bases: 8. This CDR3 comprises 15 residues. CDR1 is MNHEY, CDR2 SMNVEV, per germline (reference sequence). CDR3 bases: TGTGCCAGCAGTGGGACAGTCGCAGGGAATGAAAAACTGTTTTTT. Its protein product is CASSGTVAGNEKLFF.

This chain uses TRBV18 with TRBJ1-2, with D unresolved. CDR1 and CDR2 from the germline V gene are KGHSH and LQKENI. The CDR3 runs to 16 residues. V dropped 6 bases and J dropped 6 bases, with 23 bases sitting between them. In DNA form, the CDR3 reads TGTGCCAGCTCCCCCCGGGGAGGCACTCTTGGAGATGGCTACACCTTC. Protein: CASSPRGGTLGDGYTF.

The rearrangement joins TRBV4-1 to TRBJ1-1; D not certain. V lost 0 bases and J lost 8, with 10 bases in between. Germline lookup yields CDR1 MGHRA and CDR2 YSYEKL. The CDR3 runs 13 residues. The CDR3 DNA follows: TGCGCCAGCAGCCAAGAAGTAAAACGGGAAGCTTTCTTT. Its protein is CASSQEVKREAFF.

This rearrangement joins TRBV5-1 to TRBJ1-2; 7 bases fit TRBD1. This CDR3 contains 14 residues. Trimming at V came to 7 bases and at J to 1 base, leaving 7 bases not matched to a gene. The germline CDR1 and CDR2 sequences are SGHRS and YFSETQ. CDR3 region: CASRLTGLNYGYTF. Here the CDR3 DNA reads TGCGCCAGCCGATTGACAGGGCTTAACTATGGCTACACCTTC.

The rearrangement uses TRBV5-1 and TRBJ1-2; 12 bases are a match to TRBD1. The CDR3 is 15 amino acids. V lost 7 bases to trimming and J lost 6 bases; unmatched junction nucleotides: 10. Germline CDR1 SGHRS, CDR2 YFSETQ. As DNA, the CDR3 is TGCGCCAGCTGGGACAGGGGGCGGTTGGTGGATGGCTACACCTTC. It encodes CASWDRGRLVDGYTF.

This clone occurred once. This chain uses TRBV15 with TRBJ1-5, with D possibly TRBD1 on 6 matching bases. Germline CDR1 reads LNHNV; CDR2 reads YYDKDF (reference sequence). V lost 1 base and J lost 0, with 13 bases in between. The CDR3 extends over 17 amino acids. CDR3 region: CATSRVGGGDSNQPQHF. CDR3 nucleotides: TGTGCCACCAGCAGAGTCGGAGGGGGAGATAGCAATCAGCCCCAGCATTTT.

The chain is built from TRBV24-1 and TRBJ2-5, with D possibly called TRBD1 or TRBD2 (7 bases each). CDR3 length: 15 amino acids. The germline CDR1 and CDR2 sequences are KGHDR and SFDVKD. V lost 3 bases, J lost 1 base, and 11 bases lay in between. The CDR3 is CATSDSGTAQETQYF. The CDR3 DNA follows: TGTGCCACCAGTGATAGCGGGACAGCCCAAGAGACCCAGTACTTC.

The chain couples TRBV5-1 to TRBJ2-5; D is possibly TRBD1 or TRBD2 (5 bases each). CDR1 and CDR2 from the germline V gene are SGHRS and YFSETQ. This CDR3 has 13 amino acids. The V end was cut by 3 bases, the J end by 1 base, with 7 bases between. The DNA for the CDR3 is TGCGCCAGCAGCTCCGGGACCCAAGAGACCCAGTACTTC. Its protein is CASSSGTQETQYF.

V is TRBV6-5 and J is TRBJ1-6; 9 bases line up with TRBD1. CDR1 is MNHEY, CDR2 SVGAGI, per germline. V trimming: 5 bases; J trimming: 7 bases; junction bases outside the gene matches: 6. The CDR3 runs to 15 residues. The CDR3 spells CASSNRGLGNSPLHF. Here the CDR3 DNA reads TGTGCCAGCAGTAACAGGGGGCTCGGGAATTCACCCCTCCACTTT.

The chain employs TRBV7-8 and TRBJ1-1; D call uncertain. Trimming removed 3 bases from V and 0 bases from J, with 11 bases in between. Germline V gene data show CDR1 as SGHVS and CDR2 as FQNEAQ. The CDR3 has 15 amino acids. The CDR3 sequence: CASSFREPMNTEAFF. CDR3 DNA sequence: TGTGCCAGCAGCTTCAGAGAACCCATGAACACTGAAGCTTTCTTT.

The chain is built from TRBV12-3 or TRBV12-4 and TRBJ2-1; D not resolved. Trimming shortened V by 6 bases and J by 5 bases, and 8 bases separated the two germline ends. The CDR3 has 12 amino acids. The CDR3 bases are TGTGCCAGCAGATCTAACCACAATGAGCAGTTCTTC. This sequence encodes CASRSNHNEQFF.

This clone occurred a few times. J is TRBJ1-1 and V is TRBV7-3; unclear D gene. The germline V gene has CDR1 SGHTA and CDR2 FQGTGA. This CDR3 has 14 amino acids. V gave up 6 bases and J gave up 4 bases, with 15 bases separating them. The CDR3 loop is CASSSGEQATEAFF. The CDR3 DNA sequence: TGTGCCAGCAGTTCCGGGGAGCAGGCCACTGAAGCTTTCTTT.

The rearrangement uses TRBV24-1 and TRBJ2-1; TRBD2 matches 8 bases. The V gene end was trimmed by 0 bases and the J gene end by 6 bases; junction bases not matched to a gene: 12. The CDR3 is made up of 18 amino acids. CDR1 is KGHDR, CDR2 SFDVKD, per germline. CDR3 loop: CATSDLSLGTRGGNEQFF. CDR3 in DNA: TGTGCCACCAGTGATTTGTCACTCGGGACTAGGGGTGGCAATGAGCAGTTCTTC.

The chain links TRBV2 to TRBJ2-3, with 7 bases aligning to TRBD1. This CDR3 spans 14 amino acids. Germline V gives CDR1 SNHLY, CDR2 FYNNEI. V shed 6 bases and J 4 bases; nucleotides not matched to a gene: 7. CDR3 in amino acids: CASRRQGEADTQYF. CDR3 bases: TGTGCCAGCAGAAGACAGGGTGAAGCAGATACGCAGTATTTT.

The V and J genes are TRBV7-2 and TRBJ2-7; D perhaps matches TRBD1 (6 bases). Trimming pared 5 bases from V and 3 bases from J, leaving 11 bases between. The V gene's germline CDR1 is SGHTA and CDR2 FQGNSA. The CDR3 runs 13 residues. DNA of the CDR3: TGTGCCAGCAGCCCGGGACACAACTACGAGCAGTACTTC. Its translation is CASSPGHNYEQYF. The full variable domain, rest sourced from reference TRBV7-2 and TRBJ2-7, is GAGVSQSPSNKVTEKGKDVELRCDPISGHTALYWYRQSLGQGLEFLIYFQGNSAPDKSGLPSDRFSAERTGGSVSTLTIQRTQQEDSAVYLCASSPGHNYEQYFGPGTRLTVT.

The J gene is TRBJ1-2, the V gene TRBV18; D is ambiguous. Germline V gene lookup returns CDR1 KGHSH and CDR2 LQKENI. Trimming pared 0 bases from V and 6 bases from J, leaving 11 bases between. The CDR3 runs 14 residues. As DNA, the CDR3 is TGTGCCAGCTCACCACCGACATATCGAGATGGCTACACCTTC. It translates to CASSPPTYRDGYTF.

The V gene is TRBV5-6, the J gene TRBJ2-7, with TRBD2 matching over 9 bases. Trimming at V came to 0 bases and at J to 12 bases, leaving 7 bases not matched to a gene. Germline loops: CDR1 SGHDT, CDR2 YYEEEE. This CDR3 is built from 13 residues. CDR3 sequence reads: CASSLVSGGRAYV. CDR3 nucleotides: TGTGCCAGCAGCTTGGTTAGCGGGGGCCGAGCGTACGTC.

CDR3 sequence reads: CASSEFNQNQPQHF. CDR3 in DNA: TGTGCCAGCAGTGAATTTAACCAGAATCAGCCCCAGCATTTT. The chain is built from TRBV25-1 and TRBJ1-5, with no clear D. Germline-derived CDR1 and CDR2 are MGHDK and SYGVNS. Trimming shortened V by 1 base and J by 4 bases, and 8 bases separated the two germline ends. This CDR3 has 14 amino acids. Drawing the rest from reference TRBV25-1 and TRBJ1-5, the complete variable domain is EADIYQTPRYLVIGTGKKITLECSQTMGHDKMYWYQQDPGMELHLIHYSYGVNSTEKGDLSSESTVSRIRTEHFPLTLESARPSHTSQYLCASSEFNQNQPQHFGDGTRLSIL.

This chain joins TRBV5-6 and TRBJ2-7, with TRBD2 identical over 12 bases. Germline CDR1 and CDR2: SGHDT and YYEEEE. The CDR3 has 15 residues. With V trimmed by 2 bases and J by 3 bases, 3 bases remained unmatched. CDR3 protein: CASSFLAGGLYEQYF. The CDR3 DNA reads TGTGCCAGCAGCTTTCTAGCGGGGGGGCTCTACGAGCAGTACTTC. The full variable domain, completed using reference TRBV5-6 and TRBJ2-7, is DAGVTQSPTHLIKTRGQQVTLRCSPKSGHDTVSWYQQALGQGPQFIFQYYEEEERQRGNFPDRFSGHQFPNYSSELNVNALLLGDSALYLCASSFLAGGLYEQYFGPGTRLTVT.